This T cell receptor (beta chain) was sequenced in a study of CXCR3-negative and CXCR3-positive naive CD8 T cells. Preparation of TRB cDNA libraries relied on 5' RACE carrying UMI labels. TCRdb re-called the 5' RACE reads and catalogs CDR3 proteins one per entry, DNA excluded. This table holds more than 45,000 distinct CDR3 sequences. Germline assignment: CDR1 KGHDR and CDR2 SFDVKD. This CDR3 is built from 13 residues. The TCR was taken from a human donor in good health. Some clones in this sample may be carry-over from other donors' samples. The V and J genes are TRBV24-1 and TRBJ2-1; as DNA is missing, the TRBD1 call by TCRdb cannot be tested. Source material: naive CXCR3- CD8+ T cells from blood. Noted subset: CD45RO-CCR7+CD27+CD95- naive CD8+ T cells lacking CXCR3 (TNR3-). The CDR3 protein is CATSVARGDEQFF.